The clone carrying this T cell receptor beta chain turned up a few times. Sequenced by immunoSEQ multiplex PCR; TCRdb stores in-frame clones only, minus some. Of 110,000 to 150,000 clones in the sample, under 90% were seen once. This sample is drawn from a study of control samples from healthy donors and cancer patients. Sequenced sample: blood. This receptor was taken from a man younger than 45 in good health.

CDR3 amino acids: CASSLERGLYEQYF. CDR3 nucleotides: TGTGCCAGCAGCTTAGAAAGGGGGCTTTACGAGCAGTACTTC. The chain carries TRBV7-2 and TRBJ2-7, with TRBD1 identical over 7 bases. This CDR3 is built from 14 residues. CDR1 and CDR2 from the germline V gene are SGHTA and FQGNSA. V lost 1 base to trimming and J lost 4 bases; unmatched junction nucleotides: 4.